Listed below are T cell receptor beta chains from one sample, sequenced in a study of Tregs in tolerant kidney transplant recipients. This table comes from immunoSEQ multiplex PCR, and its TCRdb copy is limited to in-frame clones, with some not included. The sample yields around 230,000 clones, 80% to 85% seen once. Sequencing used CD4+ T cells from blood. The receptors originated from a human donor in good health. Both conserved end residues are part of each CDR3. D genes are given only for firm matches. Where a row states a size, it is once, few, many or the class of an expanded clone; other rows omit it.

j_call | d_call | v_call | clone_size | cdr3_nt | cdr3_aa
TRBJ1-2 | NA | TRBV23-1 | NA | TGCGCCAGCAGTCAGGCCGGGGTACGTGGGTATGGCTACACCTTC | CASSQAGVRGYGYTF
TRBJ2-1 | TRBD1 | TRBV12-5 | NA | TGTGCTAGTGGTTTGGGCTGGACAGGACCCGACAATGAGCAGTTCTTC | CASGLGWTGPDNEQFF
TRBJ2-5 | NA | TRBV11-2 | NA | TGTGCCAGCAGCCCTGACAGGCTAGAGACCCAGTACTTC | CASSPDRLETQYF
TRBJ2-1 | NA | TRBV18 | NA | TGTGCCAGCTCACCGGTGGATTACAATGAGCAGTTCTTC | CASSPVDYNEQFF
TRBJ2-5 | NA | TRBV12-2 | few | TGTGCAAGTCGCTTAGCTCGGGAAGCCAGCGAAGAGACCCAGTACTTC | CASRLAREASEETQYF
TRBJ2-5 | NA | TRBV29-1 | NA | TGCAGCGCCCTCCGGGGGTTAGCAACCCTTCAAGAGACCCAGTACTTC | CSALRGLATLQETQYF
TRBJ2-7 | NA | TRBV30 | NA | TGTGCCTGGAGTAGCCAGGGAGTGTCTAATCGAGCCTACGAGCAGTACTTC | CAWSSQGVSNRAYEQYF
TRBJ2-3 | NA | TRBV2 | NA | TGTGCCAGCAGTACGGGACTGACCAGCACAGATACGCAGTATTTT | CASSTGLTSTDTQYF
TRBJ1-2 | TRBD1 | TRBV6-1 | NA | TGTGCCAGCAGTGCCGGACTGACAGGGGGCTATGGCTACACCTTC | CASSAGLTGGYGYTF
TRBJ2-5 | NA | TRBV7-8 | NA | TGTGCCAGCAGCTCCATTACGTCCCAGTACTTC | CASSSITSQYF
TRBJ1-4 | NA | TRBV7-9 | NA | TGTGCCAGCAGCGCATTTACTTCAACTAATGAAAAACTGTTTTTT | CASSAFTSTNEKLFF
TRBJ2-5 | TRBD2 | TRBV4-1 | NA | TGCGCCAGCAGCCCCTTTAAGGGTAGCGGGGGGGCCCGGGGCACACAAGAGACCCAGTACTTC | CASSPFKGSGGARGTQETQYF
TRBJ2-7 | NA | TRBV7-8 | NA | TGTGCCAGCAGCTTAGACAGAAACTACGAGCAGTACTTC | CASSLDRNYEQYF
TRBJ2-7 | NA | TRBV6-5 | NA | TGTGCCAGCATCGGGACCGCTCCTTACGAGCAGTACTTC | CASIGTAPYEQYF
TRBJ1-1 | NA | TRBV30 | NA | TGTGCCTGGAGTTTTGGGCCGTCCAACACTGAAGCTTTCTTT | CAWSFGPSNTEAFF
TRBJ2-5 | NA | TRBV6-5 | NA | TGTGCCAGCAGCCACGACAGCCAGCTGACCCAGTACTTC | CASSHDSQLTQYF
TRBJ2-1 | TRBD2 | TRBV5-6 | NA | TGTGCCAGCAGACTAGCGGGAGGGCCCAACAATGAGCAGTTCTTC | CASRLAGGPNNEQFF
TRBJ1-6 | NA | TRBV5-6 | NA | TGTGCCAGCAGCTATTCACCCCTCCACTTT | CASSYSPLHF
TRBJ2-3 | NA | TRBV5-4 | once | TGTGCCAGCAGCCCGGACGGAGATACGCAGTATTTT | CASSPDGDTQYF
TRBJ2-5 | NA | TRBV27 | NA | TGTGCCAGCAGTTTATTAGGTAGCGGTGAGACCCAGTACTTC | CASSLLGSGETQYF
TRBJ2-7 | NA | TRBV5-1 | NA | TGCGCCAGCAGCTTGGAGGGATACTACGAGCAGTACTTC | CASSLEGYYEQYF
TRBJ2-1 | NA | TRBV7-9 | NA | TGTGCCAGCAGCTCTCCCGGCCGTCGGCGGGGCCTCAGCAATGAGCAGTTCTTC | CASSSPGRRRGLSNEQFF
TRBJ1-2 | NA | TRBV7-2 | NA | TGTGCCAGCAGCCTTGGGGGTCCCTATGGCTACACCTTC | CASSLGGPYGYTF
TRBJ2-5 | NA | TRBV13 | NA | TGTGCCAGCAGCTCGAAAAAGACCCAGTACTTC | CASSSKKTQYF
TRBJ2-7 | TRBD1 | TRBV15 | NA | TGTGCCACCAGCACCAGACAGGGATTCTCCTACGAGCAGTACTTC | CATSTRQGFSYEQYF
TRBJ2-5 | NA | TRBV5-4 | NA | TGTGCCAGCAGCTGGCAGCATAGAGGGGAGACCCAGTACTTC | CASSWQHRGETQYF
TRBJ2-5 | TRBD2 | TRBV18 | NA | TGTGCCAGCTCACCCCTCCCGACTAGCGGGAGGAAGGGCGGAGAGACCCAGTACTTC | CASSPLPTSGRKGGETQYF
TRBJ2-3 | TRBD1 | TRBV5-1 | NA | TGCGCCAGCGGCCAGGGGGCTGAAGATACGCAGTATTTT | CASGQGAEDTQYF
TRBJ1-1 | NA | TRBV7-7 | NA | TGTGCTAGCAGCAGGACGGAGAACACTGAAGCTTTCTTT | CASSRTENTEAFF
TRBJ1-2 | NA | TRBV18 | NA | TGTGCCAGCTCACCACAATACGGAAAATCTAACTATGGCTACACCTTC | CASSPQYGKSNYGYTF
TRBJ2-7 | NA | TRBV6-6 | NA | TGTGCCAGCAGTCACGAAGCCGAGCAGTACTTC | CASSHEAEQYF
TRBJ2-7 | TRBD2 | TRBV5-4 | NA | TGTGCCAGCAGCTTGATGTCCGGCGGGGGGGTAAATACGCAGTACTTC | CASSLMSGGGVNTQYF
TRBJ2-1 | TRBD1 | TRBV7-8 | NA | TGTGCCAGCAGCTTAGTAACAGGGGGCATCATAGGGTCCTACAATGAGCAGTTCTTC | CASSLVTGGIIGSYNEQFF
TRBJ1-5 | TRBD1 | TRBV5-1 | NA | TGCGCCAGCAGCCCCGGGACAGGGTTTCAGCCCCAGCATTTT | CASSPGTGFQPQHF
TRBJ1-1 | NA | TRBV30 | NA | TGTGCCTGGAGTGAAGAAGGTGAAACTGAAGCTTTCTTT | CAWSEEGETEAFF
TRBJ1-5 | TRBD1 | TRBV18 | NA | TGTGCCAGCTCACGGGGGGGACAGGGTTACCCGGGCAATCAGCCCCAGCATTTT | CASSRGGQGYPGNQPQHF
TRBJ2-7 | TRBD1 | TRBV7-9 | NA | TGTGCCAGCAGCTTACAGACAGGGATCCACGAGCAGTACTTC | CASSLQTGIHEQYF
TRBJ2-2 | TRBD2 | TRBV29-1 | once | TGCAGCGCTGAAGCTTTCGGGGTACTAGCGGGAGTGGGTCGGGAGCTGTTTTTT | CSAEAFGVLAGVGRELFF
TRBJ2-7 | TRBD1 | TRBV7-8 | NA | TGTGCCAGCAGCCCCGGACAGGGTGTCTACGAGCAGTACTTC | CASSPGQGVYEQYF
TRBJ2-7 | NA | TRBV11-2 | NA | TGTGCCAGCAGCTCCGGACGGATCATAAGCTCCTACGAGCAGTACTTC | CASSSGRIISSYEQYF
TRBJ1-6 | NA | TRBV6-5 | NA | TGTGCCAGCAGTTACGACGGACATTCACCCCTCCACTTT | CASSYDGHSPLHF
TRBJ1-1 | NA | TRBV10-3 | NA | TGTGCCATCAGTGAAAGGGGGTTCGGGACATTAAACACTGAAGCTTTCTTT | CAISERGFGTLNTEAFF
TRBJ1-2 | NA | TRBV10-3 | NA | TGTGCCATCAGTGAGGGGGGTGGGACCGTTCGGGGCTACACCTTC | CAISEGGGTVRGYTF
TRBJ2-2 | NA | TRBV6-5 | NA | TGTGCCAGCAGTTACTCGCCAGGCACGAACACCGGGGAGCTGTTTTTT | CASSYSPGTNTGELFF
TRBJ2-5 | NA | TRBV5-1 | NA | TGCGCCAGCAGCTTGGCCGCGCTGGAGACCCAGTACTTC | CASSLAALETQYF
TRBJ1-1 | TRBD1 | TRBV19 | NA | TGTGCCAGTAGTATCCGGACAGGGGGGAACACTGAAGCTTTCTTT | CASSIRTGGNTEAFF
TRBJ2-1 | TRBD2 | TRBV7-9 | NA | TGTGCCAGCAGCCCGTATGGGACTAGCGGGCTTGAGGAGCAGTTCTTC | CASSPYGTSGLEEQFF
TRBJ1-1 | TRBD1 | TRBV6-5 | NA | TGTGCCAGCAGACGACAGGGGGCTGTGAACACTGAAGCTTTCTTT | CASRRQGAVNTEAFF
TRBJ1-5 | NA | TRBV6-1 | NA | TGTGCCAGCAGAGCTGACAGCAATCAGCCCCAGCATTTT | CASRADSNQPQHF